This record concerns one T cell receptor (beta chain) sequence. Antigen unknown. The sample belongs to a study of T cell responses to AZD1222 COVID-19 vaccine. Study-wide points: It should be noted that donors were predominantly white British and more often female, and clonal diversity was possibly underestimated.

Per germline, CDR1 MDHEN and CDR2 SYDVKM. The CDR3 is 11 residues long. With 4 bases removed from V and 10 bases from J, the gap between germline ends came to 10 bases. Some clones are missing from TCRdb's copy, which holds only in-frame ones; the method was immunoSEQ multiplex PCR. Of about 110,000 clones listed, about 80% are singletons. This TCR was recovered from an adult in good health. Sequencing was performed on peripheral blood, taken on day 0 of AZD1222 vaccination. The rearrangement joins TRBV28 to TRBJ1-1; no clear D. The CDR3 loop reads CASSSQASAFF. Here the CDR3 DNA reads TGTGCCAGCAGTTCCCAGGCCTCAGCTTTCTTT.